The 25 T cell receptor beta chains below all came from one sample that was sequenced in a study of blood T cell repertoires in COVID-19. The data were produced by immunoSEQ multiplex PCR, yet TCRdb's version contains in-frame clones alone and is incomplete. The table lists about 310,000 clones, 80% to 90% of them singletons, with about 2% in the top ten. The material sequenced was PBMCs or T cells enriched from blood (not recorded which). The receptor source for this set is a man aged 25 to 45 who had recovered from COVID-19.

The V gene is TRBV6-2 or TRBV6-3, the J gene TRBJ2-5, with D uncertain. The V end lost 5 bases, the J end lost 4 bases, and 11 bases lay between the germline ends. CDR1 is MNHEY, CDR2 SVGEGT, per germline. The CDR3 runs to 13 residues. The CDR3 loop reads CASSKRRGETQYF. CDR3 coding DNA: TGTGCCAGCAGTAAACGCCGCGGAGAGACCCAGTACTTC.

This chain links TRBV2 with TRBJ1-2, with a weak D call TRBD1 (5 bases). The V end lost 6 bases, the J end lost 7 bases, and 15 bases lay between the germline ends. CDR1 is SNHLY, CDR2 FYNNEI, per germline. This CDR3 has 13 residues. CDR3 nucleotides: TGTGCCAGCAGGAGTCAGGGATTAGGTGGCTACACCTTC. Its translation: CASRSQGLGGYTF.

The chain recombines TRBV6-5 with TRBJ2-2; maybe TRBD1 (6 bases). The V end lost 0 bases, the J end lost 1 base, and 9 bases lay between the germline ends. Germline assignment: CDR1 MNHEY and CDR2 SVGAGI. The CDR3 has 16 residues. The CDR3 DNA follows: TGTGCCAGCAGTTACTCAACAGGGAAGAACACCGGGGAGCTGTTTTTT. This encodes CASSYSTGKNTGELFF.

This clone appeared a single time. V is TRBV4-3 and J is TRBJ1-2, with a weak D call TRBD1 (5 bases). The germline V and J ends were trimmed by 0 bases and 10 bases, with 12 bases remaining between them. CDR1 is LGHNA, CDR2 YSLEER, per germline. This CDR3 is built from 13 residues. CDR3 DNA: TGCGCCAGCAGCCAAGAGGGGGGAGGGTTCTACACCTTC. Its protein is CASSQEGGGFYTF.

For the CDR3, the DNA is TGTGCCAGCAGTGACCTTCCCCACGGCGGCACTGAAGCTTTCTTT. Protein: CASSDLPHGGTEAFF. The chain has TRBV6-4 and TRBJ1-1; D ambiguous. Germline V CDR1 and CDR2: MRHNA, SNTAGT. CDR3 length equals 15 residues. Trimming removed 2 bases from V and 4 bases from J, with 14 bases in between.

The chain joins TRBV7-2 to TRBJ2-5, with 7 bases that match TRBD2. Germline trimming cut 1 base from V and 10 bases from J; bases unmatched to any gene: 15. In germline, CDR1 is SGHTA, CDR2 FQGNSA. CDR3 length equals 16 residues. Here the CDR3 DNA reads TGTGCCAGCAGCTTAGAACCGGGGGGTAACGGGGATGTCCAGTACTTC. It specifies CASSLEPGGNGDVQYF. Using reference TRBV7-2 and TRBJ2-5 for the parts outside the CDR3, the full variable domain is GAGVSQSPSNKVTEKGKDVELRCDPISGHTALYWYRQSLGQGLEFLIYFQGNSAPDKSGLPSDRFSAERTGGSVSTLTIQRTQQEDSAVYLCASSLEPGGNGDVQYFGPGTRLLVL.

The V gene is TRBV5-1, the J gene TRBJ2-7, with a tentative D call TRBD2 (6 bases). Trimming removed 4 bases from V and 3 bases from J, with 11 bases in between. The CDR3 sequence is 13 residues long. The germline V gene encodes CDR1 SGHRS and CDR2 YFSETQ. CDR3 sequence: CASSGGTGYEQYF. CDR3 in DNA: TGCGCCAGCAGCGGCGGGACGGGCTACGAGCAGTACTTC.

V gene TRBV11-1 combines with J gene TRBJ2-5; no firm D call. The germline CDR1 and CDR2 sequences are SGHAT and FQDESV (reference sequence). CDR3 length: 13 residues. Trimming took 5 bases from V and 5 from J, leaving 12 bases between them. The CDR3 region has the DNA TGTGCCAGCAGCCCCAGTATCACGGAGACCCAGTACTTC. Its translation is CASSPSITETQYF.

This chain connects TRBV7-2 to TRBJ2-7; the match to TRBD1 covers 7 bases. This CDR3 contains 14 residues. CDR1 SGHTA and CDR2 FQGNSA come from the germline V gene. Trimming removed 5 bases from V and 4 bases from J; junction bases left unmatched: 8. CDR3 sequence reads: CASSPQTGMYEQYF. The CDR3 nucleotides are TGTGCCAGCAGCCCCCAGACAGGGATGTACGAGCAGTACTTC.

The chain combines TRBV27 with TRBJ2-7; the match to TRBD1 covers 10 bases. CDR1 is MNHEY, CDR2 SMNVEV, per germline (reference sequence). This CDR3 region has 14 residues. Germline trimming cut 4 bases from V and 2 bases from J; bases unmatched to any gene: 2. The CDR3 bases are TGTGCCAGCAGTTGGGACAGGGGACCCTACGAGCAGTACTTC. This gives the protein CASSWDRGPYEQYF.

The chain links TRBV6-5 to TRBJ2-5; no definite D call. This CDR3 contains 13 residues. V lost 5 bases and J lost 5, with 12 bases in between. In germline, CDR1 is MNHEY, CDR2 SVGAGI. CDR3 sequence: CASSSYRRETQYF. CDR3 coding DNA: TGTGCCAGCAGTAGCTACCGTCGGGAGACCCAGTACTTC.

CDR3 residues: CASSPKSRDSPLHF. CDR3 DNA: TGTGCCAGCAGCCCCAAGAGCAGGGATTCACCCCTCCACTTT. The chain has TRBV3-1 (or the pseudogene TRBV3-2) and TRBJ1-6, with D possibly being TRBD1 (5 bases). The V gene's germline CDR1 is LGHDT and CDR2 YNNKEL (reference sequence). This CDR3 comprises 14 residues. Trimming removed 4 bases from V and 8 bases from J, with 12 bases in between.

The chain has TRBV5-4 and TRBJ2-2; D not resolved. The CDR3 length is 15 residues. The V end lost 0 bases, the J end lost 4 bases, and 10 bases lay between the germline ends. Germline values: CDR1 SGHNT, CDR2 YYREEE (reference sequence). The CDR3, as DNA: TGTGCCAGCAGCTTGGCCAACCAGTTCACCGGGGAGCTGTTTTTT. Translation gives CASSLANQFTGELFF.

The chain employs TRBV6-5 and TRBJ1-2; D might be TRBD1 (6 bases). The CDR3 covers 14 residues. The V end was cut by 6 bases, the J end by 0 bases, with 11 bases between. Germline loops: CDR1 MNHEY, CDR2 SVGAGI. CDR3 nucleotides: TGTGCCAGCAGCATGGACAGAACTAACTATGGCTACACCTTC. This translates into CASSMDRTNYGYTF.

CDR3 bases: TGTGCCAGCAGTCCTGGGACAGGGTTGGAGCCCCAGCATTTT. This encodes CASSPGTGLEPQHF. The J gene is TRBJ1-5, the V gene TRBV6-5, with 9 positions matching TRBD1. From germline, CDR1 is MNHEY and CDR2 SVGAGI. V was pared by 5 bases and J by 8 bases, with 7 bases of the junction left unmatched. CDR3 length: 14 residues.

Here the CDR3 DNA reads TGTGCCAGCAGTACCCGGACATCCTACGAGCAGTACTTC. Its protein product is CASSTRTSYEQYF. This chain joins TRBV12-3 or TRBV12-4 and TRBJ2-7; perhaps TRBD1 as D (5 bases). V dropped 5 bases and J dropped 1 base, with 9 bases sitting between them. This CDR3 has 13 residues.

The J gene is TRBJ1-5, the V gene TRBV9, with 8 nucleotides matching TRBD1. The CDR3 consists of 18 residues. V trimming: 0 bases; J trimming: 1 base; junction bases outside the gene matches: 9. Germline V lookup: CDR1 SGDLS, CDR2 YYNGEE. For the CDR3, the DNA is TGTGCCAGCAGCGTAGCTATACAGGGGGAGAGGAGCAATCAGCCCCAGCATTTT. Its protein is CASSVAIQGERSNQPQHF.

The chain employs TRBV5-4 and TRBJ1-5, with no clear D. V shed 2 bases and J shed 3 bases, with 9 bases lying between them. Germline V gene sequence: CDR1 SGHNT, CDR2 YYREEE (reference sequence). This CDR3 comprises 14 residues. The CDR3 region is CASSFKDSNQPQHF. DNA for the CDR3: TGTGCCAGCAGCTTTAAGGACTCCAATCAGCCCCAGCATTTT.

The chain joins TRBV4-1 to TRBJ1-4; TRBD1 aligns across 8 bases. Germline assignment: CDR1 MGHRA and CDR2 YSYEKL. The CDR3 sequence is 15 residues long. The junction had 5 bases not matched to a gene; V was cut back by 0 bases and J by 8 bases. As DNA, the CDR3 is TGCGCCAGCAGCCAAGATGCAGGGGGCCGAGAAAAACTGTTTTTT. Its protein product is CASSQDAGGREKLFF.

The chain carries TRBV27 and TRBJ2-6; D is possibly TRBD2 (5 bases). The germline gives CDR1 MNHEY, CDR2 SMNVEV (reference sequence). The CDR3 is made up of 16 amino acids. V was pared by 4 bases and J by 0 bases, with 10 bases between. CDR3 protein: CASSYGESSGANVLTF. The CDR3 DNA sequence: TGTGCCAGCAGTTATGGGGAGAGCTCTGGGGCCAACGTCCTGACTTTC.

The rearrangement joins TRBV3-1 (or the pseudogene TRBV3-2) to TRBJ2-3, with 13 bases lining up with TRBD2. The CDR3 sequence is 19 residues long. The germline CDR1 and CDR2 sequences are LGHDT and YNNKEL (reference sequence). V trimming: 6 bases; J trimming: 3 bases; junction bases outside the gene matches: 15. The DNA of the CDR3 is TGTGCCAGCAGTACACGAACTAGCGGGGGGGTTTTAGGGACAGATACGCAGTATTTT. Its protein product is CASSTRTSGGVLGTDTQYF.

The genes are TRBV18 and TRBJ1-1; TRBD1 aligns across 7 bases. The CDR3 has 15 residues. Unmatched junction bases numbered 5, after V lost 1 base and J lost 3 bases. CDR1 KGHSH and CDR2 LQKENI come from the germline V gene. Here the CDR3 reads CASSPRGTEDTEAFF. Here the CDR3 DNA reads TGTGCCAGCTCACCACGCGGGACAGAGGACACTGAAGCTTTCTTT.

The genes are TRBV27 and TRBJ1-3, with D perhaps matching TRBD1 (6 bases). The CDR3 spans 15 residues. CDR1 and CDR2 from the germline V gene are MNHEY and SMNVEV (reference sequence). The V gene lost 6 bases and the J gene lost 0 bases, with 12 bases spanning the gap. CDR3 sequence: CASSRDTFSGNTIYF. CDR3 sequence (DNA): TGTGCCAGCAGCCGGGACACTTTCTCTGGAAACACCATATATTTT.

The chain couples TRBV7-9 to TRBJ1-3; TRBD1 might be the D (6 bases). Deletions cut 5 bases from V and 1 base from J, with 12 bases between. CDR1 is SEHNR and CDR2 is FQNEAQ in the germline V gene (reference sequence). The CDR3 contains 15 residues. In DNA form, the CDR3 reads TGTGCCAGCAGCGCCCAGACAGGATCTGGAAACACCATATATTTT. It yields the protein CASSAQTGSGNTIYF.

V is TRBV19 and J is TRBJ1-1, with D unclear. The CDR3 is 15 residues long. The germline V gene has CDR1 LNHDA and CDR2 SQIVND (reference sequence). V lost 5 bases to trimming and J lost 4 bases, with 17 bases between them. In nucleotides, the CDR3 is TGTGCCAGTAGTGTTAACCGGGAGCCGGCCACTGAAGCTTTCTTT. This gives the protein CASSVNREPATEAFF.